Below, 8 T cell receptor beta chains from the same sample are listed, as sequenced in a study of OX40 agonist ivuxolimab in advanced cancers. Repertoires were generated with immunoSEQ multiplex PCR, while TCRdb's copy carries only in-frame clones and drops some. The sample contains about 80,000 clones, 84% of which appear only once. The sequencing used CD4+ or CD8+ T cells sorted from blood, collected in a trial of the OX40 agonist ivuxolimab. These receptors were obtained from an adult with an advanced solid tumor such as melanoma, head and neck, liver or kidney cancer.

This clone has more than one count but fewer than ten. The CDR3 DNA sequence: TGTGCCAGCAGCTTGCTGTTAGCGGGGGGGCTTGTGCAGTATTTT. It translates to CASSLLLAGGLVQYF. The genes are TRBV5-6 and TRBJ2-3, with 11 bases identical to TRBD2. The ends lost 1 base at V and 11 bases at J; junction bases unmatched: 9. CDR1 is SGHDT and CDR2 is YYEEEE in the germline V gene. The CDR3 length is 15 residues.

The CDR3 region has the DNA TGTGCCAGCAGCCAGACAGGGACTAGCAATCAGCCCCAGCATTTT. Translating gives CASSQTGTSNQPQHF. This sequence joins TRBV6-4 and TRBJ1-5; TRBD1 matches 7 bases. The CDR3 covers 15 residues. With 6 bases clipped from V and 0 bases from J, the junction kept 5 bases outside the gene matches. Germline CDR1 is MRHNA and CDR2 is SNTAGT.

The chain links TRBV5-4 to TRBJ2-7, with D perhaps given as TRBD1 or TRBD2 (6 bases each). Germline CDR1 SGHNT, CDR2 YYREEE (reference sequence). Trimming took off 2 bases at V and 3 bases at J, with 12 bases between the two ends. The CDR3 is 14 amino acids. CDR3 DNA: TGTGCCAGCAGCTTTAGAGGGGGGAACTACGAGCAGTACTTC. Its protein is CASSFRGGNYEQYF.

V gene TRBV2 combines with J gene TRBJ1-6; D gene uncertain. The length of the CDR3 is 13 residues. V was pared by 3 bases and J by 14 bases, with 14 bases between. CDR1 is SNHLY, CDR2 FYNNEI, per germline. The CDR3 is CASSEGGSSSLHF. DNA of the CDR3: TGTGCCAGCAGTGAGGGAGGGAGTTCTTCCCTCCACTTT.

The V call is TRBV7-8, the J call TRBJ2-2, with 13 bases fitting TRBD2. This CDR3 is built from 16 residues. V shed 3 bases, J shed 7 bases, and the junction held 5 bases outside the gene matches. Per germline, CDR1 SGHVS and CDR2 FQNEAQ. CDR3 in amino acids: CASSFGTSGISGELFF. The CDR3, as DNA: TGTGCCAGCAGCTTCGGGACTAGCGGGATCAGCGGGGAGCTGTTTTTT.

This CDR3 reads CASSLRLAHLGRYAGELFF. The CDR3 DNA sequence: TGTGCCAGCAGCTTACGATTGGCACATTTGGGCCGTTACGCCGGGGAGCTGTTTTTT. The chain carries TRBV7-9 and TRBJ2-2; D gene ambiguous. CDR1 and CDR2 (germline): SEHNR, FQNEAQ (reference sequence). The CDR3 has 19 amino acids. The germline V and J ends were trimmed by 2 bases and 6 bases, with 25 bases remaining between them. Filled out from reference TRBV7-9 and TRBJ2-2, the complete variable domain reads DTGVSQNPRHKITKRGQNVTFRCDPISEHNRLYWYRQTLGQGPEFLTYFQNEAQLEKSRLLSDRFSAERPKGSFSTLEIQRTEQGDSAMYLCASSLRLAHLGRYAGELFFGEGSRLTVL.

This chain connects TRBV29-1 to TRBJ1-2, with TRBD1 identical over 8 bases. CDR3 size: 11 residues. The J segment lost 8 bases and the V segment lost 4 bases, leaving 3 bases of the junction unmatched. The V gene's germline CDR1 is SQVTM and CDR2 ANQGSEA. The DNA of the CDR3 is TGCAGCGTTGGCAGGGGGCACGGCTACACCTTC. This gives the protein CSVGRGHGYTF.

The chain is built from TRBV4-2 and TRBJ2-6, with TRBD1 as a possible D gene (5 bases). V gave up 4 bases and J gave up 0 bases, with 13 bases separating them. CDR1 and CDR2 (germline): LGHNA, YNFKEQ. The CDR3 is made up of 17 amino acids. CDR3 nucleotides: TGTGCCAGCAGCCCTTACTTACAGGTCTCTGGGGCCAACGTCCTGACTTTC. Its protein product is CASSPYLQVSGANVLTF.